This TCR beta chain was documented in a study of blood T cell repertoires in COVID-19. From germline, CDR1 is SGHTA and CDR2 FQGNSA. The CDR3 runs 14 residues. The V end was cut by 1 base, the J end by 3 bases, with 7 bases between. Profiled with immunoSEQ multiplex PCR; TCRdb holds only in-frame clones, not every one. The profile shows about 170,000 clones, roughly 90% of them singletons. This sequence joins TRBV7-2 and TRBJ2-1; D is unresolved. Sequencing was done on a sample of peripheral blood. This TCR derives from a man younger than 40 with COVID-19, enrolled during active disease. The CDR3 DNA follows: TGTGCCAGCAGCTTAGTAGTCAACTACAATGAGCAGTTCTTC. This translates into CASSLVVNYNEQFF.